One sample yielded the 21 T cell receptor beta chains listed below, sequenced in a study of cytomegalovirus exposure and HLA in healthy donors. PCR was performed using 60 Vbeta and 13 Jbeta primers. The method was immunoSEQ multiplex PCR; TCRdb's version includes in-frame clones alone and lacks a portion of them. The sample shows 95,000 to 150,000 clones, around 66% of them seen only once. The sample taken for sequencing was PBMCs. The origin of the receptors is a woman aged 40 to 50 in good health and CMV-seropositive.

The sample holds a few counts of this clone. This sequence joins TRBV6-1 and TRBJ1-2; maybe TRBD1 (6 bases). Germline CDR1 reads MNHNS; CDR2 reads SASEGT. The CDR3 has 14 residues. V lost 7 bases and J 6 bases, leaving 18 bases between the germline ends. CDR3 sequence: CASTPWEGGNGYTF. The CDR3 bases are TGTGCCAGCACCCCGTGGGAGGGGGGCAATGGCTACACCTTC.

In its sample, this clone was seen a few times. This chain connects TRBV5-1 to TRBJ1-4; TRBD1 is a possible D gene (5 bases). Trimming cost V 4 bases and J 6 bases, with 10 bases left between them. Germline values: CDR1 SGHRS, CDR2 YFSETQ. The CDR3 consists of 13 residues. The CDR3 is CASSIGHDEKLFF. The CDR3 nucleotides are TGCGCCAGCAGCATCGGACATGATGAAAAACTGTTTTTT.

The chain is built from TRBV21-1 and TRBJ1-5. TRBV21-1 is termed a pseudogene. This CDR3 is built from 16 residues. The CDR3 spells CASSKATAPWNQPQHF. The DNA of the CDR3 is TGTGCCAGCAGCAAAGCGACTGCCCCTTGGAATCAGCCCCAGCATTTT.

This chain connects TRBV18 to TRBJ2-3; D remains ambiguous. The CDR3 contains 16 residues. Per the germline V gene, CDR1 is KGHSH and CDR2 is LQKENI. V lost 3 bases, J lost 0 bases, and 13 bases lay in between. The CDR3 sequence: CASSPTRPSSTDTQYF. Here the CDR3 DNA reads TGTGCCAGCTCACCCACACGTCCTTCCAGCACAGATACGCAGTATTTT.

The chain has TRBV9 and TRBJ2-5; 8 bases line up with TRBD1. The CDR3 has 15 amino acids. Germline V gene sequence: CDR1 SGDLS, CDR2 YYNGEE. V gave up 4 bases and J gave up 5 bases; unmatched junction bases: 10. CDR3 coding DNA: TGTGCCAGCAGCTCAGGAGGACAGGGAAGGGAGACCCAGTACTTC. Translated, it gives CASSSGGQGRETQYF.

The chain is built from TRBV10-3 and TRBJ1-2; 7 bases agree with TRBD1. CDR3 length equals 15 residues. CDR1 and CDR2 (germline): ENHRY, SYGVKD. The V gene end was trimmed by 2 bases and the J gene end by 0 bases; junction bases not matched to a gene: 3. CDR3 nucleotide sequence: TGTGCCATCAGTGAGATGGACAGGACTAACTATGGCTACACCTTC. Protein product: CAISEMDRTNYGYTF.

This rearrangement joins TRBV4-1 to TRBJ2-5, with a possible D match to TRBD1 (6 bases). Germline V lookup: CDR1 MGHRA, CDR2 YSYEKL. The CDR3 covers 14 residues. The V and J ends lost 0 bases and 2 bases respectively, with 7 bases between them. The CDR3 bases are TGCGCCAGCAGCCAAGAAGGGGGACAAGAGACCCAGTACTTC. Translation gives CASSQEGGQETQYF.

This chain joins TRBV18 and TRBJ1-6, with TRBD1 matching 11 bases. CDR3 size: 17 residues. V shed 3 bases and J 8 bases; nucleotides not matched to a gene: 9. The germline V gene has CDR1 KGHSH and CDR2 LQKENI. The CDR3 is CASSPPGTGGRDSPLHF. CDR3 sequence (DNA): TGTGCCAGCTCACCTCCCGGGACAGGGGGTCGGGATTCACCCCTCCACTTT.

The table lists this clone with a few counts. Other DNA sequences from this sample encode an identical CDR3 as well. This sequence joins TRBV6-5 and TRBJ2-1; 10 nucleotides line up with TRBD2. Unmatched junction bases numbered 9, after V lost 4 bases and J lost 9 bases. Germline assignment: CDR1 MNHEY and CDR2 SVGAGI. The CDR3 is 15 amino acids. The CDR3 region has the DNA TGTGCCAGCAGTTGGGCAGCGGGGGGGCACGGTGAGCAGTTCTTC. Translated, it gives CASSWAAGGHGEQFF.

The chain combines TRBV5-4 with TRBJ2-5; TRBD2 matches at 14 bases. The CDR3 totals 16 residues. Germline assignment: CDR1 SGHNT and CDR2 YYREEE (reference sequence). V trimming: 2 bases; J trimming: 5 bases; junction bases outside the gene matches: 5. The CDR3 DNA reads TGTGCCAGCAGCTTTGGGACTAGCGGGGGAGGGGAGACCCAGTACTTC. Translated: CASSFGTSGGGETQYF.

A few counts support this clone. The V gene is TRBV5-1, the J gene TRBJ1-5, with 7 bases aligning to TRBD1. J lost 4 bases, V lost 4 bases, and 8 bases had no gene match. The germline CDR1 and CDR2 sequences are SGHRS and YFSETQ. This CDR3 is 15 amino acids long. As DNA, the CDR3 is TGCGCCAGCAGCAAGACAGGGAACCCGAATCAGCCCCAGCATTTT. Amino acid sequence: CASSKTGNPNQPQHF.

This clone was picked up one time. The V call is TRBV2, the J call TRBJ2-1; 13 bases map to TRBD2. With 1 base clipped from V and 0 bases from J, the junction kept 0 bases outside the gene matches. Looked up from germline, CDR1 is SNHLY and CDR2 is FYNNEI. CDR3 length equals 17 residues. The CDR3 loop reads CASSEGTSGGSYNEQFF. CDR3 nucleotides: TGTGCCAGCAGTGAAGGGACTAGCGGGGGCTCCTACAATGAGCAGTTCTTC.

This chain links TRBV6-5 with TRBJ1-1, with 9 bases matching TRBD1. V shed 2 bases and J 11 bases; nucleotides not matched to a gene: 12. CDR3 length: 15 residues. Germline lookup yields CDR1 MNHEY and CDR2 SVGAGI. The CDR3 region has the DNA TGTGCCAGCAGTTACACCTGGACAGGGGCGAGCGGCGCTTTCTTT. It is translated as CASSYTWTGASGAFF.

The chain recombines TRBV27 with TRBJ2-1, with TRBD2 matching over 9 bases. The V and J ends lost 4 bases and 0 bases, in that order; junction bases with no gene match: 4. The CDR3 runs 16 residues. From germline, CDR1 is MNHEY and CDR2 SMNVEV (reference sequence). The CDR3 sequence is CASSSSGKGSYNEQFF. CDR3 bases: TGTGCCAGCAGTTCTAGCGGGAAGGGCTCCTACAATGAGCAGTTCTTC.

This clone was recorded a few times. The CDR3 spells CASSDDRGITDTQYF. The CDR3 coding sequence is TGCGCCAGCAGCGATGACAGGGGCATCACAGATACGCAGTATTTT. The chain recombines TRBV5-1 with TRBJ2-3; TRBD1 matches at 8 bases. The germline V gene has CDR1 SGHRS and CDR2 YFSETQ. Trimming at V came to 4 bases and at J to 2 bases, leaving 6 bases not matched to a gene. The CDR3 loop spans 15 amino acids.

The V call is TRBV5-6, the J call TRBJ2-1; no definite D call. This CDR3 has 16 amino acids. CDR1 is SGHDT, CDR2 YYEEEE, per germline. V was shortened by 6 bases and J by 0 bases, with 16 bases between the two germline ends. The CDR3 is CASNTWARSSYNEQFF. CDR3 DNA: TGTGCCAGCAACACGTGGGCAAGATCCTCCTACAATGAGCAGTTCTTC.

This clone was detected only once. The CDR3 protein is CASSSGTANYEQYF. The CDR3 coding sequence is TGTGCCAGCAGCTCGGGGACAGCGAACTACGAGCAGTACTTC. The chain uses TRBV7-2 and TRBJ2-7; the match to TRBD1 covers 7 bases. This CDR3 comprises 14 residues. The V gene end was trimmed by 4 bases and the J gene end by 3 bases; junction bases not matched to a gene: 6. Per germline, CDR1 SGHTA and CDR2 FQGNSA.

The chain carries TRBV4-2 and TRBJ2-1, with unresolved D. The CDR3 runs 15 residues. With 1 base removed from V and 6 bases from J, the gap between germline ends came to 13 bases. Germline V gene lookup returns CDR1 LGHNA and CDR2 YNFKEQ. The CDR3 here is CASSQGSEYSNEQFF. The CDR3 DNA reads as TGTGCCAGCAGCCAAGGCTCCGAGTACAGCAATGAGCAGTTCTTC.

The chain uses TRBV18 and TRBJ1-4; TRBD1 is a possible D gene (6 bases). The germline V gene encodes CDR1 KGHSH and CDR2 LQKENI. CDR3 length equals 15 residues. The V end lost 5 bases, the J end lost 7 bases, and 17 bases lay between the germline ends. The CDR3 DNA is TGTGCCAGCTCAAGTGGGACACTGGTCGGTGAAAAACTGTTTTTT. As protein: CASSSGTLVGEKLFF.

The rearrangement links TRBV9 to TRBJ2-1, with D tentatively TRBD1 (5 bases). Per the germline V gene, CDR1 is SGDLS and CDR2 is YYNGEE. The CDR3 spans 15 residues. Trimming stripped 1 base from V and 4 bases from J, with 12 bases between. Written as DNA, the CDR3 is TGTGCCAGCAGCGTAAGGGCAGGGCCTTACAATGAGCAGTTCTTC. Translating gives CASSVRAGPYNEQFF.

This clone was recorded a few times. The rearrangement joins TRBV7-9 to TRBJ2-3, with 7 bases matching TRBD1. The trim removed 5 bases at V and 7 bases at J, leaving 9 bases unmatched. There are 14 residues in the CDR3. Germline V gene lookup returns CDR1 SEHNR and CDR2 FQNEAQ (reference sequence). The CDR3 loop reads CASSPPDRENTQYF. The CDR3 coding sequence is TGTGCCAGCAGCCCCCCCGACAGGGAGAATACGCAGTATTTT.